Following are 13 T cell receptor beta chains from one sample sequenced in a study of identical twins. Each CDR3 protein gets one entry after TCRdb re-called the 5' RACE reads with MiXCR. The data contain fewer than 550,000 distinct CDR3 sequences, roughly an eighth of them singletons. The same sample was also studied in work on yellow fever vaccine responses in identical twins.

The sample comprised CD4+ T cells sorted from blood. The receptors were gathered from a woman between 18 and 29 years old in good health.

The chain uses TRBV20-1 and TRBJ2-7; no reliable D call. In germline, CDR1 is DFQATT, CDR2 SNEGSKA (reference sequence). The CDR3 runs to 12 residues. V was trimmed by 4 bases and J by 0 bases, leaving 7 bases between them. In DNA, the CDR3 is TGCAGTGCTAAGGTCCCCTCCTACGAGCAGTACTTC. Amino acids: CSAKVPSYEQYF.

The chain employs TRBV7-2 and TRBJ2-7; 9 bases map to TRBD2. CDR1 and CDR2 (germline): SGHTA, FQGNSA. J lost 7 bases, V lost 2 bases, and 12 bases had no gene match. The CDR3 covers 16 residues. CDR3 sequence (DNA): TGTGCCAGCAGCTTAAGTTCTGCGGGAGGGCCCCTTGAGCAGTACTTC. It yields the protein CASSLSSAGGPLEQYF.

The J gene is TRBJ1-2, the V gene TRBV11-2; TRBD1 might be the D (6 bases). CDR1 and CDR2 (germline): SGHAT, FQNNGV. Trimming took off 5 bases at V and 7 bases at J, with 17 bases between the two ends. The CDR3 is made up of 14 amino acids. CDR3 bases: TGTGCCAGCAGCCCCGTGGGGGGGCGAGGTGGCTACACCTTC. Its translation is CASSPVGGRGGYTF.

The gene calls are TRBV20-1 and TRBJ2-1; D possibly corresponds to TRBD2 (6 bases). The V gene lost 0 bases and the J gene lost 7 bases, with 16 bases spanning the gap. CDR3 size: 15 residues. CDR1 is DFQATT and CDR2 is SNEGSKA in the germline V gene (reference sequence). This CDR3 is CSARDLSGSKNEQFF. The CDR3 region has the DNA TGCAGTGCTAGAGATCTTAGCGGAAGCAAGAATGAGCAGTTCTTC.

The chain employs TRBV5-1 and TRBJ2-3, with 11 bases aligning to TRBD2. The CDR3 consists of 17 residues. Germline loops: CDR1 SGHRS, CDR2 YFSETQ. J lost 2 bases, V lost 4 bases, and 9 bases had no gene match. The CDR3 DNA reads TGCGCCAGCAGCCCCACACTAGCGGGGGAATACACAGATACGCAGTATTTT. It is translated as CASSPTLAGEYTDTQYF.

There are a few counts of this clonotype. The chain recombines TRBV4-3 with TRBJ2-3, with a tentative D call TRBD1 (6 bases). Looked up from germline, CDR1 is LGHNA and CDR2 is YSLEER. Trimming pared 3 bases from V and 1 base from J, leaving 11 bases between. The CDR3 is 15 residues long. CDR3 protein: CASSHIRTGTDTQYF. The DNA for the CDR3 is TGCGCCAGCAGCCACATCCGGACAGGCACAGATACGCAGTATTTT.

The chain carries TRBV4-2 and TRBJ2-7; D is perhaps TRBD2 (6 bases). The germline V gene has CDR1 LGHNA and CDR2 YNFKEQ. Trimming removed 4 bases at V and 1 base at J, with 20 bases between. The length of the CDR3 is 17 residues. The chain's CDR3 is CASSRIARGGESYEQYF. As DNA, the CDR3 is TGTGCCAGCAGCCGCATAGCTAGAGGAGGGGAGTCCTACGAGCAGTACTTC.

This clonotype was counted a few times. This rearrangement joins TRBV9 to TRBJ2-3; 8 bases line up with TRBD2. V lost 6 bases and J lost 8; bases outside the gene matches: 14. Germline V gene data show CDR1 as SGDLS and CDR2 as YYNGEE. The CDR3 is made up of 15 amino acids. The CDR3 DNA follows: TGTGCCAGCACACAGACGGGGGGGCCCCTTGGTACGCAGTATTTT. Protein sequence: CASTQTGGPLGTQYF.

This clonotype appeared a few times. The chain combines TRBV5-6 with TRBJ2-7; 10 bases agree with TRBD1. This CDR3 contains 16 residues. Germline CDR1 is SGHDT and CDR2 is YYEEEE. With 1 base clipped from V and 6 bases from J, the junction kept 10 bases outside the gene matches. CDR3 DNA: TGTGCCAGCAGCTTGAATAGGGGACAGGGGCCCTCCGAGCAGTACTTC. Translation: CASSLNRGQGPSEQYF.

This clonotype was seen more than once but under ten times. J is TRBJ2-3 and V is TRBV4-1, with TRBD2 matching over 9 bases. There are 16 residues in the CDR3. Germline CDR1 is MGHRA and CDR2 is YSYEKL. V lost 6 bases and J lost 6; bases outside the gene matches: 13. This CDR3 reads CASSPPAGGGMDTQYF. CDR3 bases: TGCGCCAGCAGTCCCCCAGCGGGAGGAGGGATGGATACGCAGTATTTT.

This chain uses TRBV7-2 with TRBJ2-1, with 9 bases fitting TRBD2. Trimming at V came to 5 bases and at J to 9 bases, leaving 11 bases not matched to a gene. There are 15 residues in the CDR3. CDR1 and CDR2 (germline): SGHTA, FQGNSA. The CDR3 protein is CASSLSSGSFGEQFF. The CDR3 DNA reads as TGTGCCAGCAGCCTCAGTAGCGGGAGTTTTGGTGAGCAGTTCTTC.

This clonotype was seen more than once but under ten times. V is TRBV3-1 and J is TRBJ1-6, with D unresolved. Trimming cost V 4 bases and J 7 bases, with 11 bases left between them. Germline CDR1 LGHDT, CDR2 YNNKEL (reference sequence). This CDR3 has 14 amino acids. The CDR3 loop reads CASSRPAENSPLHF. The DNA of the CDR3 is TGTGCCAGCAGCCGTCCGGCAGAAAATTCACCCCTCCACTTT.

The gene calls are TRBV12-5 and TRBJ2-1; 11 nucleotides line up with TRBD2. With 0 bases clipped from V and 10 bases from J, the junction kept 8 bases outside the gene matches. Germline CDR1 reads LGHNT; CDR2 reads FRNRAP. The CDR3 extends over 16 amino acids. The CDR3 DNA follows: TGTGCTAGTGGTTTGGTACTAGCGGGAGTCAGGGGGGAGCAGTTCTTC. Translation: CASGLVLAGVRGEQFF.